This T cell receptor beta chain comes out of a study of blood T cell repertoires in COVID-19. Profiling relied on immunoSEQ multiplex PCR, and the TCRdb table lists in-frame clones only, not all of them. Seen here are some 290,000 clones, about nine tenths observed once, and the top ten hold roughly 2.9%. Material: peripheral blood. The source is a woman in her twenties or thirties with COVID-19, enrolled during active disease.

The CDR3 loop reads CASSSQGAINTEAFF. In nucleotides, the CDR3 is TGTGCCAGCAGCTCCCAAGGGGCCATAAACACTGAAGCTTTCTTT. J is TRBJ1-1 and V is TRBV3-1 (or the pseudogene TRBV3-2), with D maybe TRBD1 (5 bases). V lost 5 bases and J 2 bases, leaving 15 bases between the germline ends. There are 15 residues in the CDR3. CDR1 and CDR2 (germline): LGHDT, YNNKEL (reference sequence).